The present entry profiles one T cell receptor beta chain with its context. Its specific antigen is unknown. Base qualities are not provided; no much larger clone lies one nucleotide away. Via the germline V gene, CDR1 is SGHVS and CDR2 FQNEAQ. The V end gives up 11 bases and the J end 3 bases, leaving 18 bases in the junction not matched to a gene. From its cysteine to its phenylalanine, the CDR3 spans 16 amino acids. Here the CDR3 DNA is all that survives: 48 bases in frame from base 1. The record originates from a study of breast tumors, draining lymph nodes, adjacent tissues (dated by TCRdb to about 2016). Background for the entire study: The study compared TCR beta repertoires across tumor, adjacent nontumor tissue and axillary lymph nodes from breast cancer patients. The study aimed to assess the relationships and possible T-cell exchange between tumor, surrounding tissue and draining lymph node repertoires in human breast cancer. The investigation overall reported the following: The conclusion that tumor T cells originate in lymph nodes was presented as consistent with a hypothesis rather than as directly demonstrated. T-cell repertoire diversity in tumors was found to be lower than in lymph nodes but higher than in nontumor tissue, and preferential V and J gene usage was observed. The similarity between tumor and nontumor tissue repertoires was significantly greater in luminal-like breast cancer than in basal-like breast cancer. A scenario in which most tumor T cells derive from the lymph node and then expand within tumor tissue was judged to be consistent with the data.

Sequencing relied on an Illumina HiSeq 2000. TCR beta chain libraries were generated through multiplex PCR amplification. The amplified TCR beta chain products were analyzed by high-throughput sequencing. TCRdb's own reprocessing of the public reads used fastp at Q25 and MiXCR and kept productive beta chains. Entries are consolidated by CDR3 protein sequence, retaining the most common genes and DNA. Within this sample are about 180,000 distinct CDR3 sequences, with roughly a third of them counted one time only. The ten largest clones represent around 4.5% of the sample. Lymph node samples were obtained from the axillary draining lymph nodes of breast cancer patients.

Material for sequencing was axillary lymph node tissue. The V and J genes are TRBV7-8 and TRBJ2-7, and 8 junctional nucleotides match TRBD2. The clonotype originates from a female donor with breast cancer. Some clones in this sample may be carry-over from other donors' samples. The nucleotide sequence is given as TGTGCCGGCGGCTTCCCTCGGGGCGGGGGGAACTACGAGCAGTACTTC. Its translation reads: CAGGFPRGGGNYEQYF.